These 28 T cell receptor beta chains were all obtained from the same sample, sequenced in a study of blood T cell repertoires in COVID-19. Sequenced by immunoSEQ multiplex PCR; TCRdb stores in-frame clones only, minus some. The sample carries about 80,000 clones, around 84% recorded once. The sample comprised peripheral blood. These TCRs come from a woman in her 70s with acute or convalescent COVID-19.

CDR3 loop: CASSVDRDDEKLFF. CDR3 DNA: TGTGCCAGCAGCGTGGACAGGGACGATGAAAAACTGTTTTTT. The chain combines TRBV2 with TRBJ1-4; 8 bases agree with TRBD1. This CDR3 region has 14 residues. Germline CDR1 is SNHLY and CDR2 is FYNNEI. V shed 6 bases, J shed 6 bases, and the junction held 6 bases outside the gene matches.

This clone was detected only a few times. The V gene is TRBV24-1, the J gene TRBJ2-1; D is perhaps TRBD2 (6 bases). Looked up from germline, CDR1 is KGHDR and CDR2 is SFDVKD. V lost 1 base and J lost 9, with 6 bases in between. The CDR3 covers 12 residues. The CDR3 nucleotides read TGTGCCACCAGTGATTTCGGGGGTGAGCAGTTCTTC. It is translated as CATSDFGGEQFF.

V and J are TRBV5-1 and TRBJ2-3; 9 positions match TRBD1. The CDR3 is made up of 14 amino acids. V dropped 4 bases and J dropped 2; count of bases not matched to a gene: 2. The germline CDR1 and CDR2 sequences are SGHRS and YFSETQ. This CDR3 reads CASSGTGTTDTQYF. CDR3 in DNA: TGCGCCAGCAGCGGGACAGGGACCACAGATACGCAGTATTTT.

The chain is built from TRBV3-1 (or the pseudogene TRBV3-2) and TRBJ1-1; D might be TRBD1 (5 bases). Per germline, CDR1 LGHDT and CDR2 YNNKEL (reference sequence). With 2 bases removed from V and 7 bases from J, the gap between germline ends came to 11 bases. The CDR3 is 13 residues long. The CDR3 loop is CASSQRQGSEAFF. The CDR3 nucleotides are TGTGCCAGCAGCCAACGGCAGGGAAGTGAAGCTTTCTTT.

The chain joins TRBV5-6 to TRBJ1-1; D remains ambiguous. Trimming left V 3 bases short and J 9 bases short, with 18 bases between. In germline, CDR1 is SGHDT, CDR2 YYEEEE. There are 14 residues in the CDR3. This chain's CDR3 is CASSWGAEERKAFF. DNA for the CDR3: TGTGCCAGCAGCTGGGGAGCTGAGGAAAGAAAAGCTTTCTTT.

J is TRBJ1-2 and V is TRBV10-3, with D unresolved. V was pared by 11 bases and J by 6 bases, with 22 bases between. This CDR3 is built from 14 residues. CDR1 and CDR2 (germline): ENHRY, SYGVKD. The CDR3 nucleotides read TGTGCCGCAAAGGGAGGTCCCACCGAGGATGGCTACACCTTC. Its protein product is CAAKGGPTEDGYTF.

The V and J genes are TRBV29-1 and TRBJ2-2; a possible D gene is TRBD2 (6 bases). The CDR3 contains 12 residues. Germline V gives CDR1 SQVTM, CDR2 ANQGSEA. V was cut by 7 bases and J by 2 bases, with 8 bases left in between. CDR3 amino acids: CSGRDNTGELFF. DNA of the CDR3: TGCAGCGGGCGGGACAACACCGGGGAGCTGTTTTTT.

CDR3 sequence reads: CASSYSDRGKLFF. The CDR3 DNA reads TGTGCCAGCAGTTACTCCGACAGAGGAAAACTGTTTTTT. J is TRBJ1-4 and V is TRBV6-5, with D possibly being TRBD1 (5 bases). CDR1 is MNHEY, CDR2 SVGAGI, per germline. There are 13 residues in the CDR3. Trimming left V 0 bases short and J 10 bases short, with 9 bases between.

V is TRBV30 and J is TRBJ1-6, with 8 bases aligning to TRBD1. The germline gives CDR1 GTSNPN, CDR2 SVGIG (reference sequence). The CDR3 consists of 14 residues. V was pared by 4 bases and J by 8 bases, with 7 bases of the junction left unmatched. Written as DNA, the CDR3 is TGTGCCTGGAACGTGGGACAGGCAGATTCACCCCTCCACTTT. It specifies CAWNVGQADSPLHF. Full variable domain (rest looked up from reference TRBV30 and TRBJ1-6): SQTIHQWPATLVQPVGSPLSLECTVEGTSNPNLYWYRQAAGRGLQLLFYSVGIGQISSEVPQNLSASRPQDRQFILSSKKLLLSDSGFYLCAWNVGQADSPLHFGNGTRLTVT.

The chain combines TRBV10-1 with TRBJ1-5; D remains unclear. The CDR3 length is 14 residues. The V end lost 3 bases, the J end lost 6 bases, and 12 bases lay between the germline ends. From germline, CDR1 is WNHNN and CDR2 SYGVQD (reference sequence). The CDR3 bases are TGCGCCAGCAGTGAAGGAGGGATGGGTCAGCCCCAGCATTTT. It is translated as CASSEGGMGQPQHF.

The chain employs TRBV9 and TRBJ2-1; TRBD2 might be the D (6 bases). Germline lookup yields CDR1 SGDLS and CDR2 YYNGEE. The length of the CDR3 is 18 residues. Deletions cut 0 bases from V and 7 bases from J, with 23 bases between. CDR3 DNA sequence: TGTGCCAGCAGCGTAGCCACTGGCTCGACTAATAGCGGAAATGAGCAGTTCTTC. It codes for CASSVATGSTNSGNEQFF.

The chain combines TRBV6-5 with TRBJ2-1; D might be TRBD2 (6 bases). Germline V gene data show CDR1 as MNHEY and CDR2 as SVGAGI. The ends were cut back, 6 bases at V and 5 bases at J, with 11 bases in the middle. The CDR3 has 13 residues. CDR3 nucleotides: TGTGCCAGCAGGAGCGGGCCACACAATGAGCAGTTCTTC. It yields the protein CASRSGPHNEQFF.

The CDR3 protein is CASSLITGDRGNQPQHF. The CDR3 DNA reads as TGCGCCAGCAGCTTAATCACAGGGGATCGGGGCAATCAGCCCCAGCATTTT. The rearrangement uses TRBV5-1 and TRBJ1-5, with 7 bases lining up with TRBD1. V lost 2 bases and J lost 2; bases outside the gene matches: 10. The length of the CDR3 is 17 residues. The germline gives CDR1 SGHRS, CDR2 YFSETQ. Drawing the rest from reference TRBV5-1 and TRBJ1-5, the complete variable domain is KAGVTQTPRYLIKTRGQQVTLSCSPISGHRSVSWYQQTPGQGLQFLFEYFSETQRNKGNFPGRFSGRQFSNSRSEMNVSTLELGDSALYLCASSLITGDRGNQPQHFGDGTRLSIL.

The rearrangement uses TRBV5-1 and TRBJ1-1, with 9 bases aligning to TRBD1. The CDR3 totals 17 residues. CDR1 is SGHRS, CDR2 YFSETQ, per germline. The trim removed 4 bases at V and 4 bases at J, leaving 14 bases unmatched. The DNA for the CDR3 is TGCGCCAGCAGCGGGGGAATAACCGGGACAGGGATCACTGAAGCTTTCTTT. Translating it yields CASSGGITGTGITEAFF.

The chain uses TRBV5-6 and TRBJ2-3; 10 bases agree with TRBD1. V trimming: 4 bases; J trimming: 3 bases; junction bases outside the gene matches: 5. Germline V lookup: CDR1 SGHDT, CDR2 YYEEEE. CDR3 length equals 15 residues. DNA for the CDR3: TGTGCCAGCAGCCTCCCGGGACAGGGGACAGATACGCAGTATTTT. This codes for CASSLPGQGTDTQYF. The variable domain in full, completed from reference TRBV5-6 and TRBJ2-3, reads DAGVTQSPTHLIKTRGQQVTLRCSPKSGHDTVSWYQQALGQGPQFIFQYYEEEERQRGNFPDRFSGHQFPNYSSELNVNALLLGDSALYLCASSLPGQGTDTQYFGPGTRLTVL.

The V gene is TRBV25-1, the J gene TRBJ2-6; perhaps TRBD1 as D (5 bases). The CDR3 runs to 17 residues. V lost 2 bases and J 0 bases, leaving 11 bases between the germline ends. Looked up from germline, CDR1 is MGHDK and CDR2 is SYGVNS. The CDR3 DNA sequence: TGTGCCAGCAGTGAAACACAGGCGAACTCTGGGGCCAACGTCCTGACTTTC. Translated: CASSETQANSGANVLTF.

The chain links TRBV29-1 to TRBJ2-5; D remains unclear. This CDR3 spans 13 amino acids. V was shortened by 3 bases and J by 3 bases, with 11 bases between the two germline ends. The germline V gene has CDR1 SQVTM and CDR2 ANQGSEA. CDR3 sequence reads: CSVEAMAEETQYF. Written as DNA, the CDR3 is TGCAGCGTTGAGGCTATGGCGGAAGAGACCCAGTACTTC.

The rearrangement uses TRBV7-3 and TRBJ2-5; 9 bases line up with TRBD2. With V trimmed by 3 bases and J by 12 bases, 11 bases remained unmatched. Germline loops: CDR1 SGHTA, CDR2 FQGTGA. The CDR3 spans 14 residues. This CDR3 is CASSFSLAGENKYF. The CDR3 DNA reads as TGTGCCAGCAGCTTTTCACTAGCGGGTGAAAATAAGTACTTC.

V usage is TRBV19 and J usage is TRBJ2-1, with 7 bases fitting TRBD1. Germline-derived CDR1 and CDR2 are LNHDA and SQIVND (reference sequence). CDR3 length: 16 residues. The junction had 6 bases not matched to a gene; V was cut back by 4 bases and J by 0 bases. The CDR3 nucleotides are TGTGCCAGTAGTAGGACAGGCCGATACTCCTACAATGAGCAGTTCTTC. Its protein product is CASSRTGRYSYNEQFF.

The genes are TRBV19 and TRBJ1-4; TRBD1 aligns across 7 bases. This CDR3 spans 15 amino acids. V gave up 5 bases and J gave up 5 bases; unmatched junction bases: 8. Germline CDR1 and CDR2: LNHDA and SQIVND (reference sequence). The CDR3 region has the DNA TGTGCCAGTAGTGAGACAGGGACCGGGAATGAAAAACTGTTTTTT. Its protein product is CASSETGTGNEKLFF.

The gene calls are TRBV3-1 (or the pseudogene TRBV3-2) and TRBJ2-1; 8 nucleotides line up with TRBD2. The CDR3 loop spans 17 amino acids. Germline assignment: CDR1 LGHDT and CDR2 YNNKEL (reference sequence). The J segment lost 7 bases and the V segment lost 4 bases, leaving 15 bases of the junction unmatched. CDR3 in amino acids: CASSPPLGAGVPNEQFF. The CDR3 nucleotides are TGTGCCAGCAGCCCCCCCCTTGGAGCGGGAGTCCCGAATGAGCAGTTCTTC.

The chain has TRBV18 and TRBJ2-3; 10 bases align to TRBD2. In germline, CDR1 is KGHSH, CDR2 LQKENI. This CDR3 has 16 residues. V shed 0 bases and J 3 bases; nucleotides not matched to a gene: 3. The CDR3, as DNA: TGTGCCAGCTCACCACCGGGGACTAGCGTAACAGATACGCAGTATTTT. It specifies CASSPPGTSVTDTQYF.

The chain has TRBV28 and TRBJ1-2; no definite D call. The CDR3 consists of 14 residues. CDR1 and CDR2 (germline): MDHEN, SYDVKM. V dropped 2 bases and J dropped 5 bases, with 12 bases sitting between them. The CDR3 nucleotides are TGTGCCAGCAGTTTAGAGGGTCCTCAATATGGCTACACCTTC. Translated, it gives CASSLEGPQYGYTF.

The genes are TRBV6-5 and TRBJ2-5; D not certain. Germline loops: CDR1 MNHEY, CDR2 SVGAGI. There are 13 residues in the CDR3. Trimming shortened V by 4 bases and J by 2 bases, and 8 bases separated the two germline ends. DNA of the CDR3: TGTGCCAGCAGTTTGGGCTATCAAGAGACCCAGTACTTC. It translates to CASSLGYQETQYF.

V and J are TRBV7-3 and TRBJ2-1; D might be TRBD1 (6 bases). The germline V gene has CDR1 SGHTA and CDR2 FQGTGA. V was pared by 5 bases and J by 6 bases, with 20 bases between. The CDR3 has 16 amino acids. The CDR3 region is CASSVRPGHQSNEQFF. In DNA, the CDR3 is TGTGCCAGCAGCGTTCGCCCGGGACATCAATCCAATGAGCAGTTCTTC.

The gene calls are TRBV7-2 and TRBJ1-6; no clear D gene. The CDR3 length is 15 residues. Trimming cost V 1 base and J 9 bases, with 13 bases left between them. Germline-derived CDR1 and CDR2 are SGHTA and FQGNSA. The CDR3 nucleotides read TGTGCCAGCAGCTTAGATTTAGGGAGTACTTCACCCCTCCACTTT. Encoded protein: CASSLDLGSTSPLHF.

This chain's CDR3 is CASSPLAGTGIYEQFF. CDR3 bases: TGTGCCAGCTCACCACTCGCCGGGACAGGGATCTATGAGCAGTTCTTC. The gene calls are TRBV18 and TRBJ2-1; 9 positions agree with TRBD1. Germline lookup yields CDR1 KGHSH and CDR2 LQKENI. Germline trimming cut 1 base from V and 8 bases from J; bases unmatched to any gene: 9. CDR3 length: 16 residues.

The chain recombines TRBV6-6 with TRBJ2-3; 7 bases match TRBD2. The germline gives CDR1 MNHNY, CDR2 SVGAGI (reference sequence). There are 14 residues in the CDR3. The ends lost 2 bases at V and 7 bases at J; junction bases unmatched: 6. The CDR3 DNA follows: TGTGCCAGCAGTTACGGGGGACTAACAAATACGCAGTATTTT. It codes for CASSYGGLTNTQYF.